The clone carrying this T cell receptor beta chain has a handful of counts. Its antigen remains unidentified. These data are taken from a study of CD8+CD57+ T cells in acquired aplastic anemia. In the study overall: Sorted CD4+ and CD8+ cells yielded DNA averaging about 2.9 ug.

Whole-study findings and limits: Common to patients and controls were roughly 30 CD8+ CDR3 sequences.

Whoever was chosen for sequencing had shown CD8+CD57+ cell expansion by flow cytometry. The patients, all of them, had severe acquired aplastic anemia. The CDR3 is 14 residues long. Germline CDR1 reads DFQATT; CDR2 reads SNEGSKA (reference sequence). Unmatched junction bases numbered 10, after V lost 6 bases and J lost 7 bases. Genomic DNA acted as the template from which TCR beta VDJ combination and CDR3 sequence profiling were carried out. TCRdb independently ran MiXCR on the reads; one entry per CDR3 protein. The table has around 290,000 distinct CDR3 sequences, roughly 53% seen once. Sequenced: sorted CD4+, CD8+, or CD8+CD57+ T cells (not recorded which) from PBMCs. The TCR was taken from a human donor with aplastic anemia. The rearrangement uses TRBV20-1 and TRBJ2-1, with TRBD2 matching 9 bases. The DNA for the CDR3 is TGCAGTGCAAGCGGGGGGAGCGCAAGGAATGAGCAGTTCTTC. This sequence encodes CSASGGSARNEQFF.